A single sample is the source of the 15 T cell receptor beta chains below, sequenced in a study of OX40 agonist ivuxolimab in advanced cancers. Produced via immunoSEQ multiplex PCR; TCRdb's table is partial and in-frame only. The sample shows around 54,000 clones, 94% of them seen only once. This material consisted of CD4+ or CD8+ T cells sorted from blood, taken in a trial of the OX40 agonist ivuxolimab. These receptors all come from an adult with an advanced solid tumor such as melanoma, head and neck, liver or kidney cancer.

The V gene is TRBV30, the J gene TRBJ1-1; no reliable D call. The CDR3 is 13 residues long. Germline V gives CDR1 GTSNPN, CDR2 SVGIG (reference sequence). Trimming shortened V by 0 bases and J by 0 bases, and 5 bases separated the two germline ends. The CDR3 bases are TGTGCCTGGAGTGTACTAATGAACACTGAAGCTTTCTTT. Protein sequence: CAWSVLMNTEAFF.

The chain couples TRBV5-1 to TRBJ2-1; D unresolved. Germline V gene lookup returns CDR1 SGHRS and CDR2 YFSETQ. Trimming pared 4 bases from V and 5 bases from J, leaving 16 bases between. There are 15 residues in the CDR3. In DNA, the CDR3 is TGCGCCAGCAGCCATACTCGAGTAGACCACAATGAGCAGTTCTTC. Amino acid sequence: CASSHTRVDHNEQFF.

This chain connects TRBV27 to TRBJ2-5, with D maybe TRBD2 (6 bases). This CDR3 contains 16 residues. In germline, CDR1 is MNHEY, CDR2 SMNVEV (reference sequence). Trimming left V 0 bases short and J 1 base short, with 12 bases between. CDR3 sequence reads: CASSLSAGWVQETQYF. CDR3 nucleotide sequence: TGTGCCAGCAGTTTATCGGCGGGATGGGTCCAAGAGACCCAGTACTTC.

V is TRBV14 and J is TRBJ2-7; D gene unclear. Trimming removed 6 bases from V and 5 bases from J, with 11 bases in between. Looked up from germline, CDR1 is SGHDN and CDR2 is FVKESK. This CDR3 spans 12 amino acids. The CDR3 DNA is TGTGCCAGCAGTTACCTTGGGCACGAGCAGTACTTC. This sequence encodes CASSYLGHEQYF.

This chain connects TRBV28 to TRBJ1-2; 7 bases match TRBD1. This CDR3 comprises 13 residues. Germline V lookup: CDR1 MDHEN, CDR2 SYDVKM. The J segment lost 5 bases and the V segment lost 3 bases, leaving 3 bases of the junction unmatched. Written as DNA, the CDR3 is TGTGCCAGCAGTTTCCAGGGGGGGTATGGCTACACCTTC. Its protein is CASSFQGGYGYTF.

This chain joins TRBV2 and TRBJ1-1; D is unresolved. Germline lookup yields CDR1 SNHLY and CDR2 FYNNEI. This CDR3 has 13 residues. V shed 4 bases and J shed 2 bases, with 8 bases lying between them. The CDR3 loop reads CASSGKGNTEAFF. In DNA, the CDR3 is TGTGCCAGCAGTGGTAAAGGCAACACTGAAGCTTTCTTT.

This rearrangement joins TRBV18 to TRBJ1-6; D uncertain. The CDR3 is 16 residues long. V lost 1 base and J lost 8, with 15 bases in between. Per the germline V gene, CDR1 is KGHSH and CDR2 is LQKENI. The CDR3 region is CASSPLTPRSDSPLHF. Written as DNA, the CDR3 is TGTGCCAGCTCACCACTGACCCCTCGCAGTGATTCACCCCTCCACTTT.

This clone was seen once. The chain is built from TRBV28 and TRBJ1-5; the match to TRBD1 covers 10 bases. Germline CDR1 is MDHEN and CDR2 is SYDVKM. V gave up 4 bases and J gave up 5 bases; unmatched junction bases: 14. CDR3 length: 18 residues. In DNA, the CDR3 is TGTGCCAGCAGTTCCCCAATACCGGGACAGGGGAAGGATCAGCCCCAGCATTTT. As protein: CASSSPIPGQGKDQPQHF.

This clone was seen a handful of times. This chain joins TRBV25-1 and TRBJ1-1; maybe TRBD1 (6 bases). Germline V lookup: CDR1 MGHDK, CDR2 SYGVNS. V shed 1 base and J shed 4 bases, with 7 bases lying between them. The CDR3 is 13 residues long. The DNA for the CDR3 is TGTGCCAGCAGTGAATTGGGGGCCACTGAAGCTTTCTTT. It yields the protein CASSELGATEAFF.

The table lists this clone with a count of one. V and J are TRBV7-9 and TRBJ1-4, with D uncertain. Between the trimmed V and J ends, which lost 1 base and 6 bases, there was a span of 6 bases. Per germline, CDR1 SEHNR and CDR2 FQNEAQ (reference sequence). The CDR3 spans 13 residues. Here the CDR3 DNA reads TGTGCCAGCAGCTTAGGCCCGGATGAAAAACTGTTTTTT. Its translation: CASSLGPDEKLFF.

This clone was seen just once. The chain combines TRBV10-1 with TRBJ2-7, with D tentatively TRBD2 (6 bases). V dropped 4 bases and J dropped 3 bases, with 7 bases sitting between them. Germline V gene data show CDR1 as WNHNN and CDR2 as SYGVQD (reference sequence). The CDR3 spans 12 residues. Here the CDR3 reads CASSAGGYEQYF. CDR3 DNA: TGCGCCAGCAGTGCCGGGGGCTACGAGCAGTACTTC.

The rearrangement links TRBV28 to TRBJ1-2, with unresolved D. From germline, CDR1 is MDHEN and CDR2 SYDVKM. The V end was cut by 1 base, the J end by 4 bases, with 7 bases between. This CDR3 comprises 13 residues. In nucleotides, the CDR3 is TGTGCCAGCAGTTTATCCCCGGGCTATGGCTACACCTTC. The encoded protein is CASSLSPGYGYTF.

About this clone: The sample carries other DNA sequences with the same CDR3. The chain has TRBV4-1 and TRBJ2-2, with D uncertain. Trimming took 5 bases from V and 7 from J, leaving 11 bases between them. The CDR3 loop spans 13 amino acids. The germline V gene has CDR1 MGHRA and CDR2 YSYEKL. The CDR3 DNA follows: TGCGCCAGCAGCACCTCTAGAAACGGGGAGCTGTTTTTT. This gives the protein CASSTSRNGELFF.

The DNA of the CDR3 is TGTGCCAGCAGTTTACAACGGGTTTATGAGCAGTTCTTC. This gives the protein CASSLQRVYEQFF. The genes are TRBV27 and TRBJ2-1; D is unclear. There are 13 residues in the CDR3. CDR1 and CDR2 (germline): MNHEY, SMNVEV (reference sequence). Trimming took off 2 bases at V and 8 bases at J, with 10 bases between the two ends.

The gene calls are TRBV5-4 and TRBJ2-7; weak D call: TRBD1 (6 bases). Trimming took 4 bases from V and 5 from J, leaving 10 bases between them. This CDR3 has 12 amino acids. CDR1 SGHNT and CDR2 YYREEE come from the germline V gene (reference sequence). The CDR3 protein is CASSNRVNEQYF. In DNA, the CDR3 is TGTGCCAGCAGCAACAGGGTGAACGAGCAGTACTTC.